This is a list of T cell receptor beta chains from one sample in a study of CD8 T cells in Susac syndrome. TCRdb re-derived calls from the immunoSEQ multiplex PCR reads in MiXCR, one entry per CDR3 protein. The data show 130,000 or so distinct CDR3 sequences, with roughly 94% seen just once and about 0.28% held by the top ten. Sequences were obtained from CD8+ T cells from PBMCs. The receptors were sampled from a human donor with Susac syndrome. Both conserved end residues are part of each CDR3. The order of the fields is V gene, J gene, clone size, D gene, CDR3 protein, CDR3 DNA. D genes are given only for firm matches. Rows give clone size only sometimes, using once, few, many, or a class for an expanded clone.

v_gene: TRBV6-1
j_gene: TRBJ2-1
abundance: -
d_gene: -
CDR3aa: CASSEGQPSGVYNEQFF
CDR3nt: TGTGCCAGCAGTGAAGGTCAACCGTCGGGGGTTTACAATGAGCAGTTCTTC

v_gene: TRBV7-8
j_gene: TRBJ1-1
abundance: -
d_gene: TRBD1
CDR3aa: CASSSDRENTEAFF
CDR3nt: TGTGCCAGCAGCTCGGACAGGGAGAACACTGAAGCTTTCTTT

v_gene: TRBV5-1
j_gene: TRBJ2-7
abundance: once
d_gene: TRBD1
CDR3aa: CASSLDRGLYEQYF
CDR3nt: TGCGCCAGCAGCTTGGACAGGGGGCTCTACGAGCAGTACTTC

v_gene: TRBV7-9
j_gene: TRBJ2-7
abundance: -
d_gene: -
CDR3aa: CASSLASGGLKEQYF
CDR3nt: TGTGCCAGCAGCTTAGCGTCTGGGGGGCTCAAGGAGCAGTACTTC

v_gene: TRBV2
j_gene: TRBJ2-1
abundance: -
d_gene: -
CDR3aa: CASNQGSEQFF
CDR3nt: TGTGCCAGCAATCAGGGAAGTGAGCAGTTCTTC

v_gene: TRBV29-1
j_gene: TRBJ2-4
abundance: -
d_gene: TRBD2
CDR3aa: CSVELAGGRYF
CDR3nt: TGCAGCGTTGAACTAGCGGGGGGGCGGTACTTC

v_gene: TRBV29-1
j_gene: TRBJ2-7
abundance: once
d_gene: TRBD1
CDR3aa: CSVEFRSRGRNEQYF
CDR3nt: TGCAGCGTTGAATTTCGGTCCAGGGGGCGCAACGAGCAGTACTTC

v_gene: TRBV19
j_gene: TRBJ1-2
abundance: -
d_gene: -
CDR3aa: CASSIDPYSQGKAGYTF
CDR3nt: TGTGCCAGTAGTATAGATCCCTATAGCCAGGGTAAAGCTGGCTACACCTTC

v_gene: TRBV5-6
j_gene: TRBJ2-7
abundance: -
d_gene: -
CDR3aa: CASKIYRDEQYF
CDR3nt: TGTGCCAGCAAAATCTACCGGGACGAGCAGTACTTC

v_gene: TRBV10-3
j_gene: TRBJ2-5
abundance: -
d_gene: TRBD2
CDR3aa: CATGVGTSEFQETQYF
CDR3nt: TGTGCCACTGGAGTAGGGACTAGCGAGTTCCAAGAGACCCAGTACTTC

v_gene: TRBV14
j_gene: TRBJ1-1
abundance: -
d_gene: -
CDR3aa: CASSHGSGVGDEAFF
CDR3nt: TGTGCCAGCAGCCACGGGTCGGGGGTCGGGGATGAAGCTTTCTTT

v_gene: TRBV15
j_gene: TRBJ2-1
abundance: -
d_gene: TRBD2
CDR3aa: CATSRGTSGGRYNEQFF
CDR3nt: TGTGCCACCAGCAGAGGGACTAGCGGGGGGCGGTACAATGAGCAGTTCTTC

v_gene: TRBV30
j_gene: TRBJ2-1
abundance: -
d_gene: -
CDR3aa: CAWSAGVSAFNEQFF
CDR3nt: TGTGCCTGGAGTGCGGGGGTTTCTGCCTTCAATGAGCAGTTCTTC

v_gene: TRBV7-2
j_gene: TRBJ2-3
abundance: -
d_gene: -
CDR3aa: CASSPGDSTDTQYF
CDR3nt: TGTGCCAGCAGCCCCGGGGATAGCACAGATACGCAGTATTTT

v_gene: TRBV2
j_gene: TRBJ2-6
abundance: -
d_gene: -
CDR3aa: CATVKEEDSGANVLTF
CDR3nt: TGTGCCACCGTAAAGGAAGAAGATTCTGGGGCCAACGTCCTGACTTTC

v_gene: TRBV5-1
j_gene: TRBJ1-1
abundance: -
d_gene: -
CDR3aa: CASSPTWGEMNTEAFF
CDR3nt: TGCGCCAGCAGCCCCACCTGGGGAGAAATGAACACTGAAGCTTTCTTT

v_gene: TRBV6-5
j_gene: TRBJ1-2
abundance: -
d_gene: -
CDR3aa: CASSYSLTPFYGYTF
CDR3nt: TGTGCCAGCAGTTACTCGCTGACACCATTCTATGGCTACACCTTC